The TCR beta chain under discussion was sequenced for a study of T cells after yellow fever vaccination. Study details: Preparation of the low-cell-number fractions used SMART-Seq v4 Ultra Low Input.

CDR3 length: 14 residues. Germline CDR1 is SGHVS and CDR2 is FNYEAQ. V shed 2 bases and J shed 3 bases, with 10 bases lying between them. A process of 5'RACE template switching, which added a universal primer site and UMIs, was used to make TCR cDNA. TCRdb redid the calling of the 5' RACE reads with MiXCR, one entry per CDR3 protein. The repertoire holds about 74,000 distinct CDR3 sequences, approximately 7.7% seen once, with around 35% in the top ten. Findings and caveats of the study: After the booster, over 95% of CD4 and 88% of CD8 primary-response clones were re-detected. Relatively few clonotypes were ones that appeared in both CD4 and CD8 compartments.

This clonotype was seen many times. What it binds is not known. The chain joins TRBV7-6 to TRBJ1-1; D is uncertain. The source was CD8+ T cells sorted from PBMCs, collected 4 to 5 days after the first yellow fever vaccination. The sequence came from a man between 18 and 29 years old who received the YFV17D yellow fever vaccine. The CDR3 loop is CASSLNVEYTEAFF. The CDR3 region has the DNA TGTGCCAGCAGCTTAAATGTGGAATACACTGAAGCTTTCTTT.